This TCR beta chain was retrieved from a study of blood T cells in healthy people across ages. Across the whole study: The template switching approach captured approximately one barcoded beta molecule for every two T cells.

Sample-barcoded 5' priming and a J-beta primer mix drove a second PCR of about 6 to 11 cycles. TCRdb passed the 5' RACE reads through MiXCR, listing each CDR3 protein once. Of nearly 800,000 distinct CDR3 sequences in the sample, more than 55% were seen once. CDR3 length equals 13 residues. Trimming removed 6 bases from V and 2 bases from J, with 8 bases in between. The germline V gene encodes CDR1 DFQATT and CDR2 SNEGSKA (reference sequence). The sequencing sample was made of blood. The receptor was derived from a man between 40 and 49 years old in good health. The V gene is TRBV20-1, the J gene TRBJ2-6; D remains ambiguous. The CDR3 loop is CSALTPGANVLTF. The CDR3 bases are TGCAGTGCCCTGACCCCTGGGGCCAACGTCCTGACTTTC.